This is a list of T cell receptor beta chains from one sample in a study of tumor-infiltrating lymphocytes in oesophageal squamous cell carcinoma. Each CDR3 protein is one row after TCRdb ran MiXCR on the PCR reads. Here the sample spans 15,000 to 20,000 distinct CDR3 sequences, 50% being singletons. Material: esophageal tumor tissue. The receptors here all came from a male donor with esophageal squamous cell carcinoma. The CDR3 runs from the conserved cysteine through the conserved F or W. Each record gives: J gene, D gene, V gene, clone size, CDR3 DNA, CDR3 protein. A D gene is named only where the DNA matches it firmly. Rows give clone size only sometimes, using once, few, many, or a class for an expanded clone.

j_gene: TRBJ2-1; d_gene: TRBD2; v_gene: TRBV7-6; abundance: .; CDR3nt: TGTGCCAGCAGCTTAGATCTAGCGGGAGGCCACAATGAGCAGTTCTTC; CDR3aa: CASSLDLAGGHNEQFF
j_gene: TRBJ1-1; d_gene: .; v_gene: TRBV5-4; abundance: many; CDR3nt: TGTGCCAGCAGCTTGGTGGGCGTGCCCTTGGCTGAAGCTTTCTTT; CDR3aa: CASSLVGVPLAEAFF
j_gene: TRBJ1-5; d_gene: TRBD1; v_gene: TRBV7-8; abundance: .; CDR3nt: TGTGCCAGCAGCCCAGGGACAGGGTCCAACAATCAGCCCCAGCATTTT; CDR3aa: CASSPGTGSNNQPQHF
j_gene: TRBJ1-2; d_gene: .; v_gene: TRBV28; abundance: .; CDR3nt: TGTGCCAGCAGTTCTCCCGCCCTCAGGGTTAATGGCTACACCTTC; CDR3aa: CASSSPALRVNGYTF
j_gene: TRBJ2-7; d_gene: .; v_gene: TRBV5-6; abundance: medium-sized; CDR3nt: TGTGCCAGCAGCTTGGCCGGACCCTACGAGCAGTACTTC; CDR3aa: CASSLAGPYEQYF
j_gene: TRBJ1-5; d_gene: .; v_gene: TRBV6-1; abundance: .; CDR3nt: TGTGCCAGCAGGCTCCCGGATCGGTATCAGCCCCAGCATTTT; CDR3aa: CASRLPDRYQPQHF
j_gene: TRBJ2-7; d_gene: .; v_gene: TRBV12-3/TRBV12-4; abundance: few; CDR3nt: TGTGCCAGCAGTAAAAGGTCCTACGAGCAGTACTTC; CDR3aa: CASSKRSYEQYF
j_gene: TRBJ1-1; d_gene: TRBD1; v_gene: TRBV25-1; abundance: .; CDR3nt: TGTGCCAGCAGGGACAGGCAGCTTTCTGAAGCTTTCTTT; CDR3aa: CASRDRQLSEAFF
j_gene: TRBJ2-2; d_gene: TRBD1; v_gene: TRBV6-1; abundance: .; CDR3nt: TGTGCCAGCACCGCGGGACAGGGGATCGCGAACACCGGGGAGCTGTTTTTT; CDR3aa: CASTAGQGIANTGELFF
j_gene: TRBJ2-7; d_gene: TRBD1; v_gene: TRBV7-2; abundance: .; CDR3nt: TGTGCCAGCAGTTACCGGACAGGGGCCGCCTACGAGCAGTACTTC; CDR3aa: CASSYRTGAAYEQYF
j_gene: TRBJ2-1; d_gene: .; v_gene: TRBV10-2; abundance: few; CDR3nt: TGCGCCAGCAGGTGGGACGTAAACAATGAGCAGTTCTTC; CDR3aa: CASRWDVNNEQFF
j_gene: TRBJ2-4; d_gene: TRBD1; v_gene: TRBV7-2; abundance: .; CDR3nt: TGTGCCAGCAGCTTGACAGGGAACATTCAGTACTTC; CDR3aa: CASSLTGNIQYF
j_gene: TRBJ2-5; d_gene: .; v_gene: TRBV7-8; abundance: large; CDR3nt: TGTGCCAGCAGCACACCCCCCGAAGCGAAAAGTCCCCAAGAGACCCAGTACTTC; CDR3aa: CASSTPPEAKSPQETQYF
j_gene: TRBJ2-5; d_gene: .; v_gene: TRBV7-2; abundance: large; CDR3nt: TGTGCCAGCAGCTCCCCGACTAGATCGGAGACCCAGTACTTC; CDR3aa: CASSSPTRSETQYF
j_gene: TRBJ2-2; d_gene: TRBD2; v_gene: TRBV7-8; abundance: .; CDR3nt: TGTGCCAGCAGCCGGGGGGGGGGCGCGAACACCGGGGAGCTGTTTTTT; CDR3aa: CASSRGGGANTGELFF
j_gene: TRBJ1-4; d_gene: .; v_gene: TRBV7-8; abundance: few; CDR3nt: TGTGCCAGCAGCTTATATGCAGGGTCTAATGAAAAACTGTTTTTT; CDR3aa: CASSLYAGSNEKLFF
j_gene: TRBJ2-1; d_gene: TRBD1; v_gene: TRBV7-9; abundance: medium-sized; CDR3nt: TGTGCCAGCAGAGGGACAGGGGGACTCGATGAGCAGTTCTTC; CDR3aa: CASRGTGGLDEQFF
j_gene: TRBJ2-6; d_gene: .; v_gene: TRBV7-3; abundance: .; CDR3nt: TGTGCCAGCAGCTTGAGGGAGACTGGGGCCAACGTCCTGACTTTC; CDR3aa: CASSLRETGANVLTF
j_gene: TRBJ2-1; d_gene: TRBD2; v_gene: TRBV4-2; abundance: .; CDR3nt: TGTGCCAGCAGCCAAGATCCCCTAGCGGGAGGCTTGGATGAGCAGTTCTTC; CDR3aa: CASSQDPLAGGLDEQFF
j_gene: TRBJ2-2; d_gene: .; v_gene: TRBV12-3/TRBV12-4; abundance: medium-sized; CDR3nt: TGTGCCAGCAGTTTCAGGGAGACCGGGGAGCTGTTTTTT; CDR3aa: CASSFRETGELFF
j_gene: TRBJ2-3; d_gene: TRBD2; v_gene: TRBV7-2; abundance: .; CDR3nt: TGTGCCAGCAGCTCCAGTCCAGCGGGAGGGCTTTACTTC; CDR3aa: CASSSSPAGGLYF
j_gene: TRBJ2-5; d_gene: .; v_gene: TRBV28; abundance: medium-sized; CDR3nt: TGTGCCACCCGCAGACAGGCGCCAAAGACCCAGTACTTC; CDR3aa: CATRRQAPKTQYF
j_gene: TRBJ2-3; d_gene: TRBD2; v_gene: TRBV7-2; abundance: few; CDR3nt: TGTGCCAGCAGCTTAAGTAGCGGGTACACAGATACGCAGTATTTT; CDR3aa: CASSLSSGYTDTQYF
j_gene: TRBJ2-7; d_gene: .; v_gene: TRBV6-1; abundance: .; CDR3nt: TGTGCCAGCAGTGAAGGTCCCACGGGACAAGGGAGACGGAACTACGAGCAGTACTTC; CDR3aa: CASSEGPTGQGRRNYEQYF
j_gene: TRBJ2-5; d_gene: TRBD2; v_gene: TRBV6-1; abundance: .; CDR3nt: TGTGCCAGCACCTTAGCGGGGACGGAGACCCAGTACTTC; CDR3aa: CASTLAGTETQYF
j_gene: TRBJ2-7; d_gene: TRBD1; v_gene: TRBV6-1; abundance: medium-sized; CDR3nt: TGTGCCAGCAGTGAAATAATGACAGGGGGCTTGTACGAGCAGTACTTC; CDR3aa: CASSEIMTGGLYEQYF
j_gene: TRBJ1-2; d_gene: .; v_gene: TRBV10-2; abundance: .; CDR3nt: TGCGCCAGCGCAGGGCCTAACTATGGCTACACCTTC; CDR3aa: CASAGPNYGYTF
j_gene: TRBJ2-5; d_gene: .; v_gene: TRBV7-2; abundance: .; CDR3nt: TGTGCCAGCAGCTTAGGGGGGCAAGAGACCCAGTACTTC; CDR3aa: CASSLGGQETQYF
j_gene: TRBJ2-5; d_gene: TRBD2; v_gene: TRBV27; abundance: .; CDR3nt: TGTGCCAGCAGTTCCCGAAGCGGGAGTAGGGAGACCCAGTACTTC; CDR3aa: CASSSRSGSRETQYF
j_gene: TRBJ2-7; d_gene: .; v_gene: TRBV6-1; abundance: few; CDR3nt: TGTGCCAGCAGTTCCAGGGGTTTTAAGACCTACGAGCAGTACTTC; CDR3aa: CASSSRGFKTYEQYF
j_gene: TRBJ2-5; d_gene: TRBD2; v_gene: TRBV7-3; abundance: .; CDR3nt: TGTGCCAGCAGCTTAACTAGCGGGGGGGCCTTACCCTACAATGAGCAGTACTTC; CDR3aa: CASSLTSGGALPYNEQYF
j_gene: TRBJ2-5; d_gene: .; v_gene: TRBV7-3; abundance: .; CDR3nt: TGTGCCAGCTCCCGGCGTGCCGGGGAGACCCAGTACTTC; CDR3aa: CASSRRAGETQYF
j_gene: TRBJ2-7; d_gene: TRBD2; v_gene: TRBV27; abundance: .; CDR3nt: TGTGCCAGCAGCCGGACTAGCGGGATTGAGTCCTACAATGAGCAGTACTTC; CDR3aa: CASSRTSGIESYNEQYF
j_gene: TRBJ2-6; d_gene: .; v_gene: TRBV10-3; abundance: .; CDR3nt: TGTGCCATCGAACGGGGCTCTGGGGCCAACGTCCTGACTTTC; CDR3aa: CAIERGSGANVLTF